The sequence of this T cell receptor beta chain was determined in a study of T cell responses to AZD1222 COVID-19 vaccine. Whole-study results and caveats: Among those given AZD1222, only 6 or 7 were seropositive at baseline.

The table came from immunoSEQ multiplex PCR; TCRdb's copy has only in-frame clones and leaves some out. The table records more than 150,000 clones, over 90% of them present only once. A word on this clone: The target antigen is unknown.

The V and J ends lost 6 bases and 9 bases, in that order; junction bases with no gene match: 7. This CDR3 is built from 12 residues. Germline lookup yields CDR1 MDHEN and CDR2 SYDVKM. The sequence was obtained from an adult who received the AZD1222 COVID-19 vaccine. The chain couples TRBV28 to TRBJ1-1; TRBD1 aligns across 7 bases. Source: peripheral blood, taken 28 days after the second AZD1222 dose. The chain's CDR3 is CASRLATGKAFF. The CDR3 nucleotides are TGTGCCAGCAGGCTGGCGACAGGGAAAGCTTTCTTT.